The 30 T cell receptor beta chains reported below all come from one sample, sequenced in a study of shared T cell receptors in the human thymus (dated by TCRdb to the early 2020s). The library was made by the immunoSEQ multiplex PCR assay. TCRdb mirrors the immuneACCESS table, restricted to in-frame sequences. Some clones are absent from its copies; in checked studies, under half trace to an unresolved V gene, and the reason for the others is unknown. The sample table contains about 500,000 clones; only one count was recorded for 70% to 80% of them. Of the sample, about 0.012% is held by the ten largest clones. The sample was also reused in another study, on human thymus T cells.

Sequenced: thymocytes. These receptor sequences come from a boy younger than two with a congenital heart defect. Donor details come from another sample of the same person, matched by shared clones.

The chain is built from TRBV9 and TRBJ2-5, with 7 bases lining up with TRBD2. The V gene's germline CDR1 is SGDLS and CDR2 YYNGEE. V dropped 3 bases and J dropped 7; count of bases not matched to a gene: 0. The CDR3 extends over 11 amino acids. CDR3 amino acids: CASSAGGTQYF. The CDR3 coding sequence is TGTGCCAGCAGCGCGGGGGGGACCCAGTACTTC.

V is TRBV7-9 and J is TRBJ1-2; D might be TRBD1 (5 bases). Germline CDR1 reads SEHNR; CDR2 reads FQNEAQ (reference sequence). V gave up 3 bases and J gave up 0 bases, with 14 bases separating them. The CDR3 loop spans 16 amino acids. CDR3 loop: CASSFSGAGPNYGYTF. The CDR3 DNA follows: TGTGCCAGCAGCTTCTCTGGGGCAGGGCCTAACTATGGCTACACCTTC.

This chain links TRBV27 with TRBJ2-5, with D possibly matching TRBD2 (7 bases). In germline, CDR1 is MNHEY, CDR2 SMNVEV (reference sequence). The CDR3 totals 14 residues. V lost 5 bases, J lost 2 bases, and 12 bases lay in between. The CDR3 DNA reads as TGTGCCAGCAGTGGAGGGGGGGGACAAGAGACCCAGTACTTC. Protein: CASSGGGGQETQYF.

The rearrangement uses TRBV11-2 and TRBJ2-7; tentative D call: TRBD1 (5 bases). The CDR3 runs 13 residues. The V and J ends lost 4 bases and 1 base respectively, with 8 bases between them. Looked up from germline, CDR1 is SGHAT and CDR2 is FQNNGV. The CDR3: CASSWGPSYEQYF. The CDR3 DNA reads TGTGCCAGCAGCTGGGGCCCGTCCTACGAGCAGTACTTC.

This rearrangement joins TRBV5-6 to TRBJ2-7; perhaps TRBD2 as D (6 bases). Germline CDR1 and CDR2: SGHDT and YYEEEE. Trimming took off 0 bases at V and 2 bases at J, with 12 bases between the two ends. The CDR3 loop spans 15 amino acids. CDR3 in DNA: TGTGCCAGCAGCTTGGCGGGCGGGAAGCCCTACGAGCAGTACTTC. It specifies CASSLAGGKPYEQYF.

The chain employs TRBV6-5 and TRBJ1-2, with D unresolved. The V gene lost 6 bases and the J gene lost 11 bases, with 13 bases spanning the gap. CDR3 length equals 11 residues. Germline V gene lookup returns CDR1 MNHEY and CDR2 SVGAGI. The CDR3 region is CASSGETGYTF. For the CDR3, the DNA is TGTGCCAGCAGCGGGGAAACTGGGTACACCTTC.

The V and J genes are TRBV10-3 and TRBJ2-3, with TRBD2 matching 7 bases. Trimming at V came to 7 bases and at J to 5 bases, leaving 6 bases not matched to a gene. Germline-derived CDR1 and CDR2 are ENHRY and SYGVKD. This CDR3 comprises 13 residues. The CDR3 protein is CAITRASGDTQYF. Here the CDR3 DNA reads TGTGCCATCACGAGGGCTAGCGGAGATACGCAGTATTTT.

This chain links TRBV4-3 with TRBJ1-4; no clear D gene. Looked up from germline, CDR1 is LGHNA and CDR2 is YSLEER. With 3 bases removed from V and 8 bases from J, the gap between germline ends came to 13 bases. The CDR3 runs 14 residues. The CDR3 is CASSQRAFGEKLFF. CDR3 in DNA: TGCGCCAGCAGCCAGCGGGCGTTTGGGGAAAAACTGTTTTTT.

The chain's CDR3 is CASSEKGQINEQFF. The CDR3 bases are TGTGCCAGCAGCGAGAAGGGACAAATCAATGAGCAGTTCTTC. The chain carries TRBV7-2 and TRBJ2-1, with D perhaps matching TRBD1 (6 bases). Trimming stripped 5 bases from V and 6 bases from J, with 14 bases between. The CDR3 extends over 14 amino acids. Germline V gene sequence: CDR1 SGHTA, CDR2 FQGNSA.

In DNA form, the CDR3 reads TGTGCCAGCAGTGACTCTCTATTCGACAGGTTCTGTTTGAGGAACACCGGGGAGCTGTTTTTT. Amino acids: CASSDSLFDRFCLRNTGELFF. V and J are TRBV6-4 and TRBJ2-2; D perhaps matches TRBD1 (6 bases). CDR1 MRHNA and CDR2 SNTAGT come from the germline V gene. V was pared by 0 bases and J by 1 base, with 24 bases between. The CDR3 covers 21 residues.

This clone was counted a few times. This rearrangement joins TRBV21-1 to TRBJ2-7; the D call in the table, TRBD2, was not verified against the DNA. TRBV21-1 is a pseudogene segment. The length of the CDR3 is 12 residues. The CDR3 region has the DNA TGTGCCAGCACGTACGCGGACTACGAGCAGTACTTC. It translates to CASTYADYEQYF.

J is TRBJ2-1 and V is TRBV30; weak D call: TRBD1 (6 bases). This CDR3 has 16 residues. In germline, CDR1 is GTSNPN, CDR2 SVGIG (reference sequence). The germline V and J ends were trimmed by 0 bases and 7 bases, with 19 bases remaining between them. DNA for the CDR3: TGTGCCTGGAGTGTACCTTACCCGACAGGCTGTAATGAGCAGTTCTTC. Residues: CAWSVPYPTGCNEQFF.

In this sample, this clone turned up a few times. The genes are TRBV4-3 and TRBJ2-7, with TRBD1 matching over 8 bases. After removal of 0 bases from V and 2 bases from J, the junction contained 6 bases not matched to a gene. The V gene's germline CDR1 is LGHNA and CDR2 YSLEER. This CDR3 contains 16 residues. The CDR3 protein is CASSQDRTGRTYEQYF. For the CDR3, the DNA is TGCGCCAGCAGCCAAGATCGGACAGGGAGGACCTACGAGCAGTACTTC.

V gene TRBV9 combines with J gene TRBJ2-1; 8 nucleotides align to TRBD1. CDR1 is SGDLS and CDR2 is YYNGEE in the germline V gene. The V gene end was trimmed by 0 bases and the J gene end by 5 bases; junction bases not matched to a gene: 7. CDR3 length: 16 residues. CDR3 in amino acids: CASSVANSGQDNEQFF. The DNA for the CDR3 is TGTGCCAGCAGCGTAGCTAACTCGGGACAGGACAATGAGCAGTTCTTC.

V usage is TRBV6-1 and J usage is TRBJ2-5; a weak D match, TRBD2 (6 bases). Germline values: CDR1 MNHNS, CDR2 SASEGT. There are 15 residues in the CDR3. Trimming removed 1 base at V and 2 bases at J, with 11 bases between. The CDR3: CASSEGSSAQETQYF. The DNA of the CDR3 is TGTGCCAGCAGTGAAGGGTCTAGCGCTCAAGAGACCCAGTACTTC.

This chain connects TRBV4-3 to TRBJ2-2; TRBD1 might be the D (6 bases). The V gene lost 2 bases and the J gene lost 4 bases, with 8 bases spanning the gap. CDR1 and CDR2 (germline): LGHNA, YSLEER. CDR3 length: 14 amino acids. The DNA for the CDR3 is TGCGCCAGCAGCCAACCCAGGGGCACCGGGGAGCTGTTTTTT. Protein sequence: CASSQPRGTGELFF.

The rearrangement joins TRBV30 to TRBJ2-7, with 11 nucleotides matching TRBD2. The CDR3 spans 18 residues. The germline gives CDR1 GTSNPN, CDR2 SVGIG (reference sequence). The trim removed 2 bases at V and 3 bases at J, leaving 15 bases unmatched. This CDR3 reads CAWSPPFSGRARNYEQYF. As DNA, the CDR3 is TGTGCCTGGAGTCCACCTTTTAGCGGGAGGGCGAGAAACTACGAGCAGTACTTC.

The chain is built from TRBV11-2 and TRBJ2-7; TRBD2 agrees at 10 bases. Per the germline V gene, CDR1 is SGHAT and CDR2 is FQNNGV. V shed 0 bases, J shed 4 bases, and the junction held 9 bases outside the gene matches. The CDR3 runs to 17 residues. CDR3 nucleotides: TGTGCCAGCAGCTTAGATGCTCTAGCGGGAGCTCAATACGAGCAGTACTTC. Residues: CASSLDALAGAQYEQYF.

The chain joins TRBV5-6 to TRBJ2-7, with TRBD2 matching 12 bases. V lost 3 bases to trimming and J lost 4 bases; unmatched junction nucleotides: 2. There are 14 residues in the CDR3. The germline CDR1 and CDR2 sequences are SGHDT and YYEEEE. Here the CDR3 reads CASSSGLAGYEQYF. The DNA for the CDR3 is TGTGCCAGCAGCTCCGGACTAGCGGGGTACGAGCAGTACTTC.

This chain connects TRBV27 to TRBJ1-5; D ambiguous. CDR1 is MNHEY and CDR2 is SMNVEV in the germline V gene (reference sequence). V was clipped by 5 bases and J by 6 bases, with 14 bases between them. The CDR3 runs to 14 residues. Here the CDR3 DNA reads TGTGCCAGCAGTCCTATTCCCGGGTTTCAGCCCCAGCATTTT. Protein sequence: CASSPIPGFQPQHF.

The chain joins TRBV28 to TRBJ2-7; TRBD2 matches 10 bases. The V gene end was trimmed by 2 bases and the J gene end by 2 bases; junction bases not matched to a gene: 3. Germline CDR1 and CDR2: MDHEN and SYDVKM. This CDR3 is 15 amino acids long. As DNA, the CDR3 is TGTGCCAGCAGTTTACAGCGGGAGGGGACCTACGAGCAGTACTTC. Residues: CASSLQREGTYEQYF.

The J gene is TRBJ2-1, the V gene TRBV28; D is perhaps TRBD1 (6 bases). The length of the CDR3 is 15 residues. Germline V gene lookup returns CDR1 MDHEN and CDR2 SYDVKM. Trimming left V 6 bases short and J 8 bases short, with 20 bases between. In nucleotides, the CDR3 is TGTGCCAGCAGCCGGACGAGGGGCAACAGGGATGAGCAGTTCTTC. Its protein product is CASSRTRGNRDEQFF.

The rearrangement joins TRBV12-5 to TRBJ2-2; 10 bases fit TRBD1. The CDR3 is 16 amino acids. Losses at the gene ends were 5 bases for V and 1 base for J; bases not matched to a gene: 4. Germline V CDR1 and CDR2: LGHNT, FRNRAP. The chain's CDR3 is CASGHGQGGNTGELFF. The CDR3 DNA sequence: TGTGCTAGTGGTCACGGACAGGGGGGGAACACCGGGGAGCTGTTTTTT.

The chain is built from TRBV29-1 and TRBJ2-7, with D perhaps matching TRBD1 (6 bases). This CDR3 has 12 residues. Trimming pared 5 bases from V and 3 bases from J, leaving 11 bases between. Germline V gene data show CDR1 as SQVTM and CDR2 as ANQGSEA. The CDR3 sequence is CSVRDRSYEQYF. The CDR3 DNA reads TGCAGCGTTCGTGACAGGAGCTACGAGCAGTACTTC.

CDR3 residues: CAISEGYREGSHSYEQYF. In DNA form, the CDR3 reads TGTGCCATCAGTGAGGGTTACAGGGAAGGAAGTCACTCCTACGAGCAGTACTTC. The chain is built from TRBV10-3 and TRBJ2-7; possible D gene TRBD1, 6 bases. V lost 2 bases, J lost 0 bases, and 20 bases lay in between. Germline-derived CDR1 and CDR2 are ENHRY and SYGVKD. This CDR3 contains 18 residues.

This clone was found a few times. V gene TRBV2 combines with J gene TRBJ2-7; D remains unclear. Germline V gives CDR1 SNHLY, CDR2 FYNNEI. V was pared by 2 bases and J by 2 bases, with 13 bases between. This CDR3 comprises 15 residues. The CDR3 reads CASSEQRQKTYEQYF. For the CDR3, the DNA is TGTGCCAGCAGTGAACAGCGTCAAAAAACCTACGAGCAGTACTTC. Combining the CDR3 with reference TRBV2 and TRBJ2-7 gives the whole variable domain EPEVTQTPSHQVTQMGQEVILRCVPISNHLYFYWYRQILGQKVEFLVSFYNNEISEKSEIFDDQFSVERPDGSNFTLKIRSTKLEDSAMYFCASSEQRQKTYEQYFGPGTRLTVT.

The V gene is TRBV2, the J gene TRBJ1-2; D call uncertain. This CDR3 has 12 residues. The V gene lost 7 bases and the J gene lost 2 bases, with 8 bases spanning the gap. Germline V CDR1 and CDR2: SNHLY, FYNNEI. CDR3 nucleotide sequence: TGTGCCAGCAATCTCCGGAACTATGGCTACACCTTC. It is translated as CASNLRNYGYTF. Using reference TRBV2 and TRBJ1-2 for the parts outside the CDR3, the full variable domain is EPEVTQTPSHQVTQMGQEVILRCVPISNHLYFYWYRQILGQKVEFLVSFYNNEISEKSEIFDDQFSVERPDGSNFTLKIRSTKLEDSAMYFCASNLRNYGYTFGSGTRLTVV.

The V gene is TRBV7-3, the J gene TRBJ2-1; a possible D gene is TRBD1 (5 bases). The CDR3 totals 12 residues. V was trimmed by 5 bases and J by 8 bases, leaving 10 bases between them. Germline V gene sequence: CDR1 SGHTA, CDR2 FQGTGA. CDR3 residues: CASSPTGDEQFF. The CDR3 DNA reads as TGTGCCAGCAGCCCAACAGGTGATGAGCAGTTCTTC.

As DNA, the CDR3 is TGCGCCAGCAGCCCAGGGACAGGGCCCTCTCCGTACGAGCAGTACTTC. It specifies CASSPGTGPSPYEQYF. The rearrangement uses TRBV5-1 and TRBJ2-7; the match to TRBD1 covers 9 bases. The CDR3 covers 16 residues. V trimming: 4 bases; J trimming: 4 bases; junction bases outside the gene matches: 12. Germline CDR1 reads SGHRS; CDR2 reads YFSETQ.

The chain has TRBV4-2 and TRBJ1-4; 7 bases map to TRBD1. With 7 bases clipped from V and 0 bases from J, the junction kept 11 bases outside the gene matches. The CDR3 length is 17 residues. CDR1 and CDR2 from the germline V gene are LGHNA and YNFKEQ. CDR3 DNA: TGTGCCAGCAACTCCGGGACAGCCCGACCAACTAATGAAAAACTGTTTTTT. Protein: CASNSGTARPTNEKLFF.